The subject of this entry is one T cell receptor (beta chain). This clone was seen a single time. The clone's antigen remains unknown. Compared with germline, one end of the junction differs, possibly owing to a read error. These data originate in a study of shared clonotypes between healthy human individuals (TCRdb year 2020). Regarding the research as a whole: A couple of women and three men aged 18 to 49 years were included in the cohort. For each donor, three plates each were used for CD4 naive and CD4 memory, two plates were used for CD8 naive, and one plate was used for CD8 memory. The study deeply sequenced blood TCR repertoires of roughly five healthy adults to estimate repertoire size and the extent of clonotype sharing between individuals. To increase sequencing depth and limit assay-specific biases, different laboratories used diverse techniques to prepare libraries and sequence TCR repertoires. Each donor's leukapheresis produced roughly between roughly 0.85 and 10 billion PBMCs.

There are 13 amino acids in the CDR3, from cysteine to phenylalanine inclusive. Here the CDR3 DNA is all that survives: 39 bases in frame from base 1. From a lookup of the germline V gene, CDR1 and CDR2 are SGHAT and FQNNGV. The donors were healthy, HIV-negative adults with no recently reported acute infections or vaccinations. Only Caucasian adults living in Nashville, Tennessee, USA were represented among the donors. CD4+ T cells were enriched by magnetic negative selection; naive cells were then positively selected on CD45RA, and the negative fraction formed the memory subset. Blood was obtained by leukapheresis, after which PBMCs were separated by Ficoll-Histopaque density gradient centrifugation and cryopreserved in liquid nitrogen vapor phase. Purity and quantity of every magnetically sorted T cell population were checked by analytical flow cytometry. From each sorted fraction, genomic DNA was isolated and quantified by UV absorbance on a Nanodrop 2000c.

Using the deep immunoSEQ assay, TCR CDR3 regions were amplified from genomic DNA by multiplex PCR. Extracted genomic DNA from each cell subset was spread evenly across all wells of several immunoSEQ 96-well plates, with each plate serving as a replicate. For sorted subsets, approximately 200 ng of genomic DNA, equivalent to 25,000 to 30,000 T cell genomes, went into each replicate PCR. Purified libraries were quantified with a Qubit 3.0 fluorometer, sized on a Bioanalyzer 2100, and re-quantified with the KAPA Library Quantification kit. Every immunoSEQ 96-well plate was sequenced on a separate single-read 150-cycle Illumina NextSeq 550 flow cell. From the authors' description of their analysis: Because the immunoSEQ output included only junctional sequences and no quality scores, the filtering could not be the same as the filtering used for full-length reads. To assign V/J genes and CDR3, sequences were annotated against IMGT germline references using PyIR, a Python wrapper for IgBLAST v1.9. Reads were removed for weak V/J assignments (E-value above 1e-6), missing CDR3, stop codons, out-of-frame junctions, or ambiguous translated residues. V3J clonotypes were defined as sequences sharing an identical inferred V gene, J gene, and CDR3 amino acid sequence. Percentage overlap between repertoires was calculated by dividing the number of shared unique clonotypes by the size of the smaller repertoire. Three approaches were used to assess repertoire richness: RTK rarefaction, the Chao1 estimator, and Recon v2.1 estimates of unobserved clonotypes. Generation probabilities for all TCRbeta clonotypes obtained by the gDNA method from four donors were computed using OLGA. TCRdb took over this immuneACCESS table, retaining in-frame rearrangements with V and J assigned. Such tables are incomplete; in checked studies, under half of the missing clones stem from an unresolved V gene, and the remainder is unexplained. The DNA gave D and trimming, while V, J and clone size come from that table. The sample table holds 850,000 to 1,100,000 clones, of which 70% to 80% were seen once. The ten largest clones capture almost 0.9% of the sample.

Study-level results and caveats: Incomplete sequencing was indicated by rarefaction of sorted-subset datasets, despite the large sequencing depth. Sampling was restricted to blood, and TCR repertoires in tissues likely differ from the TCR repertoires found in blood. Compared with non-shared clonotypes, the clonotypes found in all four sorted-subset donors had higher generation probabilities. Estimated clonotype richness was generally larger for naive than for memory subsets. Pairwise subsampling led to the expectation that sequencing depth would affect the degree of clonotype sharing among donors. Across four donors, about 5.2% of naive CD4, roughly 3.5% of naive CD8, 2% to 2.5% of memory CD4, and about 0.44% of memory CD8 clonotypes were shared. The small number of donors limited the genetic and exposure-history diversity represented.

The V and J segments used are TRBV11-2 and TRBJ1-5, with an unclear D gene assignment. Sequencing input: memory CD4+ T cells from PBMCs. The sample's cell subset or site label, in plain terms: CD45RA-negative fraction. The clonotype comes from a man aged 18 to 35 in good health. Some clones in this sample may be carry-over from other donors' samples. Read as DNA, the sequence is TGTGCCGGCAGCCGAGGGTCGCAGCAGCCCCAGCATTTT. Translated, this is CAGSRGSQQPQHF.